The 18 T cell receptor beta chains below were found in one sample sequenced in a study of CD8 T cells in ankylosing spondylitis. General study points: Blood from ankylosing spondylitis patients appeared to carry a characteristic eight-variant TCR beta motif.

For these TCRs, the target antigens are not known. TCRdb used MiXCR to reprocess the 5' RACE reads, holding one entry per CDR3 protein. The sample consists of approximately 540,000 distinct CDR3 sequences, roughly 13% of them appearing once. Sequencing was done on a sample of blood, either unsorted or a sorted T cell fraction (not recorded which). The receptors originated from a male donor with ankylosing spondylitis.

This clonotype was seen ten or more times. The gene calls are TRBV14 and TRBJ1-1, with 8 bases lining up with TRBD1. After removal of 4 bases from V and 5 bases from J, the junction contained 12 bases not matched to a gene. The length of the CDR3 is 16 residues. Germline assignment: CDR1 SGHDN and CDR2 FVKESK. Written as DNA, the CDR3 is TGTGCCAGCAGCCGACTAAGAGGACAGGGCCCGACTGAAGCTTTCTTT. Translation gives CASSRLRGQGPTEAFF.

This clonotype has a handful of counts. The J gene is TRBJ1-1, the V gene TRBV14; D gene ambiguous. V lost 3 bases and J 1 base, leaving 9 bases between the germline ends. The CDR3 loop spans 14 amino acids. Germline V gene data show CDR1 as SGHDN and CDR2 as FVKESK. CDR3 in DNA: TGTGCCAGCAGCCAGCTTCCAGGGAACACTGAAGCTTTCTTT. It codes for CASSQLPGNTEAFF.

This clonotype was observed a handful of times. The chain employs TRBV11-3 and TRBJ1-5, with D hard to call. CDR1 SGHNT and CDR2 YENEEA come from the germline V gene. This CDR3 has 14 amino acids. V was trimmed by 1 base and J by 5 bases, leaving 9 bases between them. CDR3: CASSLGFSDQPQHF. In DNA form, the CDR3 reads TGTGCCAGCAGCTTAGGTTTCAGCGATCAGCCCCAGCATTTT. Looking up the rest from reference TRBV11-3 and TRBJ1-5 gives the full variable domain: EAGVVQSPRYKIIEKKQPVAFWCNPISGHNTLYWYLQNLGQGPELLIRYENEEAVDDSQLPKDRFSAERLKGVDSTLKIQPAELGDSAVYLCASSLGFSDQPQHFGDGTRLSIL.

This clonotype was seen only a few times. The V gene is TRBV14, the J gene TRBJ2-1, with D perhaps TRBD2 (6 bases). V shed 5 bases and J shed 3 bases, with 11 bases lying between them. This CDR3 comprises 14 residues. Germline V gives CDR1 SGHDN, CDR2 FVKESK. CDR3 DNA sequence: TGTGCCAGCAGCTTAACTAGCTACTACAATGAGCAGTTCTTC. It translates to CASSLTSYYNEQFF.

This clonotype was detected only a few times. The chain links TRBV11-2 to TRBJ2-1, with 10 positions matching TRBD2. V gave up 5 bases and J gave up 7 bases; unmatched junction bases: 17. The CDR3 sequence is 18 residues long. Germline V CDR1 and CDR2: SGHAT, FQNNGV. The CDR3 bases are TGTGCCAGCAGCCTACGAACCCTCCTAGCGGGAGTTGGAAATGAGCAGTTCTTC. The encoded protein is CASSLRTLLAGVGNEQFF.

The V and J genes are TRBV5-1 and TRBJ2-1; D ambiguous. V was pared by 0 bases and J by 0 bases, with 7 bases between. Germline V CDR1 and CDR2: SGHRS, YFSETQ. This CDR3 has 15 residues. This chain's CDR3 is CASSLERNSYNEQFF. The CDR3 coding sequence is TGCGCCAGCAGCTTGGAGAGAAACTCCTACAATGAGCAGTTCTTC.

This clonotype was counted a single time. The rearrangement uses TRBV4-1 and TRBJ1-1; D call uncertain. Germline CDR1 is MGHRA and CDR2 is YSYEKL. Trimming took 2 bases from V and 0 from J, leaving 13 bases between them. The CDR3 consists of 16 residues. DNA for the CDR3: TGCGCCAGCAGCCAACCGCTCCGTGCCATGAACACTGAAGCTTTCTTT. Protein product: CASSQPLRAMNTEAFF.

In this sample, this clonotype turned up many times. The chain employs TRBV11-2 and TRBJ2-2; possibly TRBD1 for D (6 bases). Between the trimmed V and J ends, which lost 5 bases and 5 bases, there was a span of 9 bases. Per the germline V gene, CDR1 is SGHAT and CDR2 is FQNNGV. The CDR3 length is 13 residues. The CDR3 loop is CASSPQGTGELFF. CDR3 coding DNA: TGTGCCAGCAGCCCTCAGGGGACCGGGGAGCTGTTTTTT.

This sequence joins TRBV5-5 and TRBJ2-7; D gene uncertain. V lost 2 bases and J lost 1, with 7 bases in between. Germline assignment: CDR1 SGHKS and CDR2 YYEKEE (reference sequence). The CDR3 covers 13 residues. The CDR3 DNA sequence: TGTGCCAGCAGCTTAAGCGAATCCTACGAGCAGTACGTC. It encodes CASSLSESYEQYV.

The chain employs TRBV29-1 and TRBJ2-2; 7 bases map to TRBD1. This CDR3 is 16 amino acids long. V gave up 4 bases and J gave up 6 bases; unmatched junction bases: 14. Germline V gene lookup returns CDR1 SQVTM and CDR2 ANQGSEA. The chain's CDR3 is CSVALSGQGVAGELFF. CDR3 bases: TGCAGCGTTGCCCTCTCAGGCCAGGGGGTCGCCGGGGAGCTGTTTTTT.

The chain has TRBV20-1 and TRBJ2-7; 9 nucleotides line up with TRBD2. The V gene end was trimmed by 4 bases and the J gene end by 3 bases; junction bases not matched to a gene: 7. The CDR3 runs 14 residues. The germline CDR1 and CDR2 sequences are DFQATT and SNEGSKA (reference sequence). Here the CDR3 reads CSATLLAGIYEQYF. CDR3 DNA sequence: TGCAGTGCTACTCTTCTAGCGGGAATCTACGAGCAGTACTTC.

V and J are TRBV15 and TRBJ2-7, with TRBD1 identical over 7 bases. The end of the DNA aligns better with TRBJ2-1, so the J call may be wrong. Germline-derived CDR1 and CDR2 are LNHNV and YYDKDF (reference sequence). The CDR3 totals 13 residues. The CDR3 sequence is CATSREIRDRQFF. In nucleotides, the CDR3 is TGTGCCACCAGCAGAGAGATCCGGGACAGGCAGTTCTTC.

The rearrangement joins TRBV10-3 to TRBJ2-1; 8 nucleotides agree with TRBD1. This CDR3 has 16 residues. In germline, CDR1 is ENHRY, CDR2 SYGVKD. Losses at the gene ends were 4 bases for V and 2 bases for J; bases not matched to a gene: 7. CDR3 region: CAISARTGSAYNEQFF. The CDR3 DNA is TGTGCCATCAGTGCCCGGACAGGGTCTGCCTACAATGAGCAGTTCTTC.

The genes are TRBV30 and TRBJ2-7; 7 nucleotides match TRBD2. This CDR3 contains 13 residues. The germline CDR1 and CDR2 sequences are GTSNPN and SVGIG (reference sequence). J lost 2 bases, V lost 3 bases, and 4 bases had no gene match. This CDR3 is CAWRAAGTYEQYF. The CDR3 DNA reads TGTGCCTGGAGAGCAGCGGGAACCTACGAGCAGTACTTC.

The J gene is TRBJ2-3, the V gene TRBV4-1, with D hard to call. CDR3 size: 14 residues. From germline, CDR1 is MGHRA and CDR2 YSYEKL. The V end was cut by 2 bases, the J end by 0 bases, with 6 bases between. CDR3 DNA sequence: TGCGCCAGCAGCCAACACATTAGCACAGATACGCAGTATTTT. Translation: CASSQHISTDTQYF.

The chain recombines TRBV6-2 or TRBV6-3 with TRBJ2-7; TRBD2 matches 10 bases. The germline V gene has CDR1 MNHEY and CDR2 SVGEGT. The CDR3 has 13 residues. With 6 bases clipped from V and 4 bases from J, the junction kept 3 bases outside the gene matches. The CDR3 bases are TGTGCCAGCAGATCTAGCGGGGGATACGAGCAGTACGTC. Translation: CASRSSGGYEQYV.

This clonotype was counted at least ten times. The V and J genes are TRBV3-1 and TRBJ2-5, with D tentatively TRBD1 (5 bases). The CDR3 runs 13 residues. The germline V gene has CDR1 LGHDT and CDR2 YNNKEL (reference sequence). The ends were cut back, 1 base at V and 13 bases at J, with 16 bases in the middle. CDR3 nucleotides: TGTGCCAGCAGCCAAGTTCTTCGACAGACCTGGTACTTC. Protein product: CASSQVLRQTWYF.

This rearrangement joins TRBV20-1 to TRBJ2-5; TRBD2 aligns across 10 bases. From germline, CDR1 is DFQATT and CDR2 SNEGSKA (reference sequence). V shed 0 bases, J shed 3 bases, and the junction held 4 bases outside the gene matches. This CDR3 comprises 15 residues. The CDR3 reads CSARDWTSGEETQYF. Written as DNA, the CDR3 is TGCAGTGCTAGAGATTGGACTAGCGGCGAAGAGACCCAGTACTTC.